Each of the 9 T cell receptor beta chains below was sequenced from the same sample in a study of blood T cell repertoires in COVID-19. Sequencing was performed with immunoSEQ multiplex PCR; in TCRdb, only in-frame clones are kept and a portion is missing. There are tens of thousands of clones in the sample; approximately 86% occur only once, and around 20% lies in the top ten. The specimen sequenced was peripheral blood. These receptors came from a woman older than 75 with acute or convalescent COVID-19.

The chain recombines TRBV6-5 with TRBJ1-6; 8 positions match TRBD1. V was pared by 0 bases and J by 11 bases, with 6 bases of the junction left unmatched. Germline loops: CDR1 MNHEY, CDR2 SVGAGI. The CDR3 runs to 15 residues. CDR3 bases: TGTGCCAGCAGTTACTCTAGACAGGGGCGGACACCCCTCCACTTT. This sequence encodes CASSYSRQGRTPLHF.

The V gene is TRBV12-3 or TRBV12-4, the J gene TRBJ2-1; tentatively, D is TRBD1 (5 bases). This CDR3 has 11 amino acids. The V end was cut by 2 bases, the J end by 15 bases, with 11 bases between. DNA of the CDR3: TGTGCCAGCAGTTTAATGGACATGCGGTTCTTC. Amino acid sequence: CASSLMDMRFF.

V usage is TRBV3-1 (or the pseudogene TRBV3-2) and J usage is TRBJ2-7; D is perhaps TRBD1 (5 bases). Germline V gives CDR1 LGHDT, CDR2 YNNKEL (reference sequence). V shed 2 bases and J shed 3 bases, with 8 bases lying between them. This CDR3 is 13 amino acids long. The CDR3 region has the DNA TGTGCCAGCAGCCAATACAGGAGCTACGAGCAGTACTTC. It translates to CASSQYRSYEQYF.

The chain carries TRBV3-1 (or the pseudogene TRBV3-2) and TRBJ2-4; no clear D gene. The CDR3 length is 11 residues. Per the germline V gene, CDR1 is LGHDT and CDR2 is YNNKEL (reference sequence). Trimming took off 4 bases at V and 8 bases at J, with 6 bases between the two ends. The CDR3, as DNA: TGTGCCAGCAGCCCCCAGGACATTCAGTACTTC. Its protein product is CASSPQDIQYF.

This clone has just one count. Its ends do not fully match the called genes, so a read error is possible. This chain connects TRBV2 to TRBJ1-2, with D perhaps matching TRBD1 (5 bases). The CDR3 consists of 15 residues. Germline V lookup: CDR1 SNHLY, CDR2 FYNNEI. CDR3 in amino acids: CASRRAGPSAYGYTF. Here the CDR3 DNA reads TGTGCCAGCAGGAGAGCGGGACCCTCTGCTTATGGGTACACCTTC.

The rearrangement joins TRBV7-2 to TRBJ2-5; possible D gene TRBD2, 5 bases. The germline gives CDR1 SGHTA, CDR2 FQGNSA. The CDR3 sequence is 14 residues long. The V end lost 1 base, the J end lost 4 bases, and 10 bases lay between the germline ends. The CDR3 protein is CASSLGLAVETQYF. For the CDR3, the DNA is TGTGCCAGCAGCTTAGGGCTAGCTGTAGAGACCCAGTACTTC.

The CDR3 spells CASSLESRAHNEQFF. The CDR3 DNA is TGTGCCAGCAGCTTAGAGTCGCGGGCCCACAATGAGCAGTTCTTC. The chain couples TRBV11-1 to TRBJ2-1; possibly TRBD2 for D (5 bases). V was clipped by 1 base and J by 5 bases, with 12 bases between them. From germline, CDR1 is SGHAT and CDR2 FQDESV (reference sequence). There are 15 residues in the CDR3.

The genes are TRBV19 and TRBJ2-1; a possible D gene is TRBD1 (5 bases). This CDR3 contains 14 residues. V lost 5 bases to trimming and J lost 3 bases, with 11 bases between them. Looked up from germline, CDR1 is LNHDA and CDR2 is SQIVND (reference sequence). CDR3: CASSPRQYYNEQFF. The CDR3 nucleotides are TGTGCCAGTAGTCCCCGACAGTACTACAATGAGCAGTTCTTC.

The chain carries TRBV15 and TRBJ2-5; 11 positions agree with TRBD1. The CDR3 extends over 16 amino acids. Germline V CDR1 and CDR2: LNHNV, YYDKDF (reference sequence). V was pared by 1 base and J by 4 bases, with 5 bases of the junction left unmatched. The CDR3 loop is CATSRGRTGGGETQYF. The CDR3 nucleotides read TGTGCCACCAGCAGAGGGAGGACAGGGGGCGGAGAGACCCAGTACTTC.